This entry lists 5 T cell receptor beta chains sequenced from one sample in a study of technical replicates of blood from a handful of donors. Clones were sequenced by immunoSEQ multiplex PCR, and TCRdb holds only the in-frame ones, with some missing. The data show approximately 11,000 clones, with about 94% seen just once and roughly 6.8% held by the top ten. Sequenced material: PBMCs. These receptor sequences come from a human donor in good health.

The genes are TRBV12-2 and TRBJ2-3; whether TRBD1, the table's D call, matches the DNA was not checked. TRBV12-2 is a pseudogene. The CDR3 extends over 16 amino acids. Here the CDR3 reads CASRLKGLSSTDTQYF. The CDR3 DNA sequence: TGTGCAAGTCGCTTAAAGGGGCTATCTAGCACAGATACGCAGTATTTT.

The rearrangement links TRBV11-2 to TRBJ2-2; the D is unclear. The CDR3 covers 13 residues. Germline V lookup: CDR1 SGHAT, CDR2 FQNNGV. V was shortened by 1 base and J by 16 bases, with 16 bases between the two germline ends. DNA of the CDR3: TGTGCCAGCAGCTTAGGGCAGGCGACCGGTCCGTTTTTT. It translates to CASSLGQATGPFF.

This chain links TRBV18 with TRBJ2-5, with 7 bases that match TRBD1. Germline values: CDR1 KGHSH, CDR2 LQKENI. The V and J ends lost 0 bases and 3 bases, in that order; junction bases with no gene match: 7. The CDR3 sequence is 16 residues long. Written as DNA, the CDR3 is TGTGCCAGCTCACCACCCGGGACAGACGATAAAGAGACCCAGTACTTC. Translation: CASSPPGTDDKETQYF.

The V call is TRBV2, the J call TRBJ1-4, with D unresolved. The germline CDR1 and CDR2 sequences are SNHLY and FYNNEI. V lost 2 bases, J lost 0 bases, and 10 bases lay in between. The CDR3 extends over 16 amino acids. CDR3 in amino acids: CASSELAGSTNEKLFF. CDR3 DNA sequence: TGTGCCAGCAGTGAACTAGCGGGATCAACTAATGAAAAACTGTTTTTT.

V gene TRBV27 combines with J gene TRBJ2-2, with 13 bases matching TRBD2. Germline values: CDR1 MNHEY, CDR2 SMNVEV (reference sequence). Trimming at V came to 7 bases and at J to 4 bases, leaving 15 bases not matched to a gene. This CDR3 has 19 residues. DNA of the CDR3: TGTGCCAGCACCATGGTCGGACTAGCGGGAGAATTGGGCACCGGGGAGCTGTTTTTT. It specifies CASTMVGLAGELGTGELFF.